This TCR beta chain was obtained from a study of blood T cell repertoires in COVID-19. As for the study in general: Sites in the United States, Italy and Spain provided acute and convalescent COVID-19 samples.

V shed 4 bases and J shed 0 bases, with 9 bases lying between them. The CDR3 runs 14 residues. Looked up from germline, CDR1 is SGHAT and CDR2 is FQDESV (reference sequence). Clones were read by immunoSEQ multiplex PCR, and TCRdb kept only the in-frame ones, dropping some. The sample lists roughly 69,000 clones, around three quarters occurring once. This receptor was identified in a human donor in a cohort sampled during active COVID-19. V and J are TRBV11-1 and TRBJ1-1, with no clear D. The sequenced material came from peripheral blood. CDR3 residues: CASSSIDLNTEAFF. CDR3 nucleotide sequence: TGTGCCAGCAGCTCCATAGACTTGAACACTGAAGCTTTCTTT.